The 32 T cell receptor beta chains below come from one sample, sequenced in a study of shared clonotypes between healthy human individuals. Using immunoSEQ multiplex PCR, the repertoire was profiled, and TCRdb retains in-frame clones only, with some absent. The profile shows 950,000 to 1,100,000 clones, roughly 75% of them singletons. The source material was memory CD4+ T cells sorted from blood. Subset indicated: CD45RA-negative fraction. All receptors come from a man aged 18 to 29 in good health.

The V gene is TRBV7-2, the J gene TRBJ1-4; 8 bases are a match to TRBD1. Germline CDR1 SGHTA, CDR2 FQGNSA. V shed 5 bases and J 8 bases; nucleotides not matched to a gene: 7. This CDR3 contains 14 residues. CDR3 loop: CASSDQGAGEKLFF. The CDR3, as DNA: TGTGCCAGCAGCGACCAGGGGGCTGGAGAAAAACTGTTTTTT.

The rearrangement joins TRBV29-1 to TRBJ1-3; D is perhaps TRBD1 (6 bases). The CDR3 runs to 13 residues. Germline-derived CDR1 and CDR2 are SQVTM and ANQGSEA. V was cut by 4 bases and J by 2 bases, with 9 bases left in between. CDR3 residues: CSVGRGTGNTIYF. The DNA of the CDR3 is TGCAGCGTTGGCAGGGGAACTGGAAACACCATATATTTT.

The V and J genes are TRBV6-5 and TRBJ2-2; a possible D gene is TRBD1 (5 bases). The V end lost 5 bases, the J end lost 3 bases, and 10 bases lay between the germline ends. CDR1 MNHEY and CDR2 SVGAGI come from the germline V gene. This CDR3 comprises 14 residues. CDR3 loop: CASSQGWDTGELFF. CDR3 nucleotides: TGTGCCAGCAGTCAGGGTTGGGACACCGGGGAGCTGTTTTTT.

For this clone: Other nucleotide sequences from this sample produce the same CDR3. The chain couples TRBV7-2 to TRBJ1-5, with D uncertain. The germline gives CDR1 SGHTA, CDR2 FQGNSA. CDR3 length: 15 amino acids. V lost 1 base and J 4 bases, leaving 11 bases between the germline ends. In nucleotides, the CDR3 is TGTGCCAGCAGCTTAGACGGCAGAGGTAATCAGCCCCAGCATTTT. It specifies CASSLDGRGNQPQHF.

The V gene is TRBV7-8, the J gene TRBJ2-7, with TRBD2 matching over 12 bases. The germline CDR1 and CDR2 sequences are SGHVS and FQNEAQ. Trimming at V came to 4 bases and at J to 2 bases, leaving 6 bases not matched to a gene. The CDR3 spans 16 residues. CDR3 coding DNA: TGTGCCAGCAGCTCACAACTAGCGGGGGGCCCCTACGAGCAGTACTTC. It codes for CASSSQLAGGPYEQYF.

In its sample, this clone was seen a few times. The chain employs TRBV10-3 and TRBJ2-1; TRBD1 or TRBD2 may be the D gene (7 bases each). Germline V gene lookup returns CDR1 ENHRY and CDR2 SYGVKD. Trimming stripped 10 bases from V and 6 bases from J, with 19 bases between. CDR3 size: 14 residues. The CDR3 nucleotides are TGTGCCACCAGCGGGGACAGAATACTCAATGAGCAGTTCTTC. As protein: CATSGDRILNEQFF.

The rearrangement joins TRBV7-9 to TRBJ2-2; the D gene could be TRBD1 or TRBD2 (5 bases each). Germline CDR1 reads SEHNR; CDR2 reads FQNEAQ (reference sequence). The CDR3 is 15 amino acids. V dropped 6 bases and J dropped 0 bases, with 11 bases sitting between them. The CDR3 nucleotides read TGTGCCAGCAGACCCGGGGCTACGAACACCGGGGAGCTGTTTTTT. Translated: CASRPGATNTGELFF.

The chain is built from TRBV7-8 and TRBJ2-7, with D perhaps given as TRBD1 or TRBD2 (5 bases each). Trimming took 5 bases from V and 3 from J, leaving 17 bases between them. Per germline, CDR1 SGHVS and CDR2 FQNEAQ. CDR3 length: 15 amino acids. DNA for the CDR3: TGTGCCAGCAGCCGCGTCTGGGACGCGATCTACGAGCAGTACTTC. Encoded protein: CASSRVWDAIYEQYF. The whole variable domain, remainder taken from reference TRBV7-8 and TRBJ2-7, is GAGVSQSPRYKVAKRGQDVALRCDPISGHVSLFWYQQALGQGPEFLTYFQNEAQLDKSGLPSDRFFAERPEGSVSTLKIQRTQQEDSAVYLCASSRVWDAIYEQYFGPGTRLTVT.

There are a few counts of this clone. V gene TRBV5-4 combines with J gene TRBJ1-1; 7 bases are a match to TRBD1. J lost 2 bases, V lost 4 bases, and 5 bases had no gene match. The CDR3 sequence is 14 residues long. CDR1 is SGHNT and CDR2 is YYREEE in the germline V gene (reference sequence). The CDR3 reads CASSHSGGNTEAFF. The CDR3 region has the DNA TGTGCCAGCAGCCATTCAGGGGGAAACACTGAAGCTTTCTTT.

On this clone itself: Other DNA variants within this sample encode the same CDR3. The rearrangement uses TRBV7-2 and TRBJ2-3, with no clear D. The V gene's germline CDR1 is SGHTA and CDR2 FQGNSA. The CDR3 loop spans 13 amino acids. V lost 2 bases and J lost 4, with 7 bases in between. The CDR3 region is CASSLRGPDTQYF. The CDR3 DNA reads as TGTGCCAGCAGCTTACGCGGTCCAGATACGCAGTATTTT.

The V call is TRBV7-2, the J call TRBJ2-7, with D perhaps matching TRBD2 (6 bases). V was trimmed by 5 bases and J by 3 bases, leaving 14 bases between them. Germline V gene sequence: CDR1 SGHTA, CDR2 FQGNSA. The CDR3 has 14 amino acids. This CDR3 reads CASSVSGHLYEQYF. CDR3 sequence (DNA): TGTGCCAGCAGCGTCAGCGGGCACCTCTACGAGCAGTACTTC.

There are many counts of this clone. The rearrangement joins TRBV28 to TRBJ2-7; a possible D gene is TRBD1 (5 bases). The germline CDR1 and CDR2 sequences are MDHEN and SYDVKM. The CDR3 is made up of 14 amino acids. The V end lost 10 bases, the J end lost 0 bases, and 16 bases lay between the germline ends. For the CDR3, the DNA is TGTGCCATAGAAGGGGCAGGCTCCTCCTACGAGCAGTACTTC. It specifies CAIEGAGSSYEQYF.

V usage is TRBV28 and J usage is TRBJ2-7, with D unresolved. Trimming stripped 4 bases from V and 2 bases from J, with 6 bases between. The CDR3 loop spans 12 amino acids. CDR1 and CDR2 (germline): MDHEN, SYDVKM. For the CDR3, the DNA is TGTGCCAGCAGTTCCCGGACCTACGAGCAGTACTTC. Protein: CASSSRTYEQYF.

This sequence joins TRBV6-4 and TRBJ2-2; possibly TRBD2 for D (7 bases). Germline CDR1 MRHNA, CDR2 SNTAGT. Trimming removed 3 bases at V and 4 bases at J, with 12 bases between. This CDR3 spans 15 amino acids. CDR3 region: CASSERGGVTGELFF. CDR3 sequence (DNA): TGTGCCAGCAGTGAGAGGGGGGGCGTCACCGGGGAGCTGTTTTTT.

Concerning this clone itself: A far larger clone is just one base off, so this is likely a read error. The rearrangement uses TRBV5-4 and TRBJ2-7, with TRBD1 matching over 10 bases. The CDR3 totals 14 residues. CDR1 SGHNT and CDR2 YYREEE come from the germline V gene (reference sequence). The junction had 1 base not matched to a gene; V was cut back by 4 bases and J by 0 bases. CDR3 protein: CASSRDRGSYEQYF. The CDR3 region has the DNA TGTGCCAGCAGCCGGGACAGGGGCTCCTACGAGCAGTACTTC.

This chain joins TRBV19 and TRBJ1-5; tentative D call: TRBD1 (6 bases). The germline CDR1 and CDR2 sequences are LNHDA and SQIVND (reference sequence). This CDR3 has 16 residues. Trimming stripped 7 bases from V and 0 bases from J, with 16 bases between. CDR3 region: CASIPRTAYSNQPQHF. The CDR3 DNA is TGTGCCAGTATCCCCCGGACAGCGTATAGCAATCAGCCCCAGCATTTT.

The V and J genes are TRBV5-1 and TRBJ2-1; D is ambiguous. The V end lost 2 bases, the J end lost 0 bases, and 9 bases lay between the germline ends. Germline CDR1 is SGHRS and CDR2 is YFSETQ. The CDR3 sequence is 15 residues long. DNA for the CDR3: TGCGCCAGCAGCTTCCTGTTCCTCTCCTACAATGAGCAGTTCTTC. Translating it yields CASSFLFLSYNEQFF.

In this sample, this clone turned up a few times. CDR3 amino acids: CASSSLRGMAEAFF. For the CDR3, the DNA is TGTGCCAGCAGTTCCCTCCGGGGGATGGCTGAAGCTTTCTTT. The chain joins TRBV28 to TRBJ1-1, with D maybe TRBD1 (5 bases). The CDR3 covers 14 residues. Trimming took 4 bases from V and 6 from J, leaving 15 bases between them. Germline V CDR1 and CDR2: MDHEN, SYDVKM. The full variable domain, with the rest looked up from reference TRBV28 and TRBJ1-1, is DVKVTQSSRYLVKRTGEKVFLECVQDMDHENMFWYRQDPGLGLRLIYFSYDVKMKEKGDIPEGYSVSREKKERFSLILESASTNQTSMYLCASSSLRGMAEAFFGQGTRLTVV.

The chain carries TRBV5-1 and TRBJ1-1; D not resolved. CDR1 is SGHRS, CDR2 YFSETQ, per germline. This CDR3 spans 14 amino acids. Trimming removed 0 bases from V and 7 bases from J, with 13 bases in between. The CDR3 loop is CASSLAGIGGEAFF. The CDR3 DNA is TGCGCCAGCAGCTTGGCGGGAATTGGCGGTGAAGCTTTCTTT.

Of note for this clone: Other DNA sequences of this sample code for an identical CDR3. V and J are TRBV9 and TRBJ2-2; perhaps D is TRBD1 or TRBD2 (5 bases each). This CDR3 is built from 15 residues. V was cut by 0 bases and J by 5 bases, with 11 bases left in between. The germline V gene encodes CDR1 SGDLS and CDR2 YYNGEE. CDR3 in DNA: TGTGCCAGCAGCGTAGGAGGGGTTGGTACCGGGGAGCTGTTTTTT. The encoded protein is CASSVGGVGTGELFF.

The chain combines TRBV28 with TRBJ1-6, with 7 bases aligning to TRBD1. Germline V gene data show CDR1 as MDHEN and CDR2 as SYDVKM. The junction had 10 bases not matched to a gene; V was cut back by 3 bases and J by 14 bases. This CDR3 is 14 amino acids long. CDR3 in DNA: TGTGCCAGCAGTTTCCGGACAGGCGGTTTCGCCCTCCACTTT. Amino acids: CASSFRTGGFALHF. Full variable domain (rest looked up from reference TRBV28 and TRBJ1-6): DVKVTQSSRYLVKRTGEKVFLECVQDMDHENMFWYRQDPGLGLRLIYFSYDVKMKEKGDIPEGYSVSREKKERFSLILESASTNQTSMYLCASSFRTGGFALHFGNGTRLTVT.

This clone came up once. The rearrangement links TRBV28 to TRBJ1-3, with a tentative D call TRBD1 (5 bases). V shed 7 bases and J shed 3 bases, with 7 bases lying between them. The CDR3 totals 12 residues. Per germline, CDR1 MDHEN and CDR2 SYDVKM. The CDR3 is CASTGNGNTIYF. The DNA for the CDR3 is TGTGCCAGCACAGGGAATGGAAACACCATATATTTT.

In this sample, this clone turned up a few times. In the same sample, other DNA sequences code for this CDR3. The rearrangement uses TRBV7-2 and TRBJ1-3; maybe TRBD1 (6 bases). Per germline, CDR1 SGHTA and CDR2 FQGNSA. Trimming pared 0 bases from V and 4 bases from J, leaving 10 bases between. This CDR3 comprises 15 residues. The CDR3 loop is CASSLAWGPGNTIYF. The DNA for the CDR3 is TGTGCCAGCAGCTTAGCGTGGGGGCCAGGAAACACCATATATTTT.

Turning to this clone: This sample also contains other DNA sequences that code for the same CDR3. The J gene is TRBJ1-2, the V gene TRBV6-6; a possible D gene is TRBD1 (5 bases). V was trimmed by 2 bases and J by 7 bases, leaving 8 bases between them. The CDR3 has 12 residues. Germline-derived CDR1 and CDR2 are MNHNY and SVGAGI (reference sequence). CDR3 DNA sequence: TGTGCCAGCAGTTACAGTCAGGGTGGCTACACCTTC. It codes for CASSYSQGGYTF.

The chain couples TRBV6-1 to TRBJ2-5, with 12 bases lining up with TRBD2. The CDR3 contains 15 residues. CDR1 and CDR2 from the germline V gene are MNHNS and SASEGT. J was trimmed by 1 base and V by 5 bases; bases with no gene match: 2. CDR3 sequence: CASSRTSGIQETQYF. Written as DNA, the CDR3 is TGTGCCAGCAGTCGGACTAGCGGGATCCAAGAGACCCAGTACTTC.

V and J are TRBV7-3 and TRBJ2-7; a possible D gene is TRBD1 (6 bases). CDR3 size: 13 residues. Per germline, CDR1 SGHTA and CDR2 FQGTGA. The V end was cut by 5 bases, the J end by 4 bases, with 12 bases between. The chain's CDR3 is CASSRQEKYEQYF. CDR3 DNA: TGTGCCAGCAGCCGACAGGAGAAATACGAGCAGTACTTC.

For this clone: A much larger clone lies a single base off, so this may be a read error. Other DNA sequences in the sample encode the same CDR3. The chain is built from TRBV5-1 and TRBJ2-2; D not certain. V lost 2 bases and J lost 0, with 5 bases in between. CDR1 SGHRS and CDR2 YFSETQ come from the germline V gene. This CDR3 spans 14 amino acids. The CDR3 loop is CASSLGANTGELFF. The CDR3 DNA follows: TGCGCCAGCAGCTTAGGTGCGAACACCGGGGAGCTGTTTTTT.

On this clone: Just one base apart from a much larger clone, this may be a read error. The chain recombines TRBV30 with TRBJ1-1, with 8 bases matching TRBD1. J gave up 3 bases and V 5 bases, and 5 bases lay outside the gene matches. The CDR3 spans 13 residues. Germline V gives CDR1 GTSNPN, CDR2 SVGIG (reference sequence). CDR3 amino acids: CAWGQGGDTEAFF. DNA of the CDR3: TGTGCCTGGGGACAGGGCGGGGACACTGAAGCTTTCTTT.

The chain uses TRBV5-1 and TRBJ1-3; no reliable D call. Trimming removed 0 bases at V and 0 bases at J, with 7 bases between. From germline, CDR1 is SGHRS and CDR2 YFSETQ. CDR3 length: 15 amino acids. The CDR3 is CASSLEAYSGNTIYF. CDR3 bases: TGCGCCAGCAGCTTGGAGGCCTACTCTGGAAACACCATATATTTT.

This clone was counted at least ten times. The chain has TRBV4-3 and TRBJ2-7, with 11 bases fitting TRBD2. The V gene's germline CDR1 is LGHNA and CDR2 YSLEER. Losses at the gene ends were 0 bases for V and 9 bases for J; bases not matched to a gene: 16. The CDR3 length is 18 residues. CDR3 bases: TGCGCCAGCAGCCAAGAATATTCGTCTAGCGGGAGGTTGAGGGTGCAGTACTTC. Its protein is CASSQEYSSSGRLRVQYF.

This clone occurred a few times. The chain uses TRBV2 and TRBJ2-5; tentatively, D is TRBD1 (6 bases). V was pared by 5 bases and J by 5 bases, with 15 bases between. The CDR3 covers 14 residues. Per the germline V gene, CDR1 is SNHLY and CDR2 is FYNNEI. The CDR3 spells CASSNGVRGETQYF. CDR3 in DNA: TGTGCCAGCAGTAACGGAGTTAGGGGGGAGACCCAGTACTTC.

The rearrangement links TRBV15 to TRBJ1-4; tentative D call: TRBD1 (5 bases). Germline V CDR1 and CDR2: LNHNV, YYDKDF (reference sequence). The CDR3 consists of 15 residues. V was cut by 5 bases and J by 0 bases, with 10 bases left in between. The CDR3 loop is CATSGTVTTNEKLFF. CDR3 nucleotide sequence: TGTGCCACCAGCGGGACTGTTACAACTAATGAAAAACTGTTTTTT.